Shown below are 21 T cell receptor beta chains from a single sample sequenced in a study of neurological immune-mediated disorders. MiXCR was run by TCRdb on the 5' RACE reads, yielding one entry per CDR3 protein. Altogether approximately 85,000 distinct CDR3 sequences are present, 4.3% being singletons, with the ten largest covering around 5.8%. Documented time point: longitudinal time-point 3. Material: PBMCs. These receptors were taken from a woman aged 60-70 years with multiple sclerosis.

This clonotype was counted many times. The chain couples TRBV20-1 to TRBJ2-1; 10 bases are shared with TRBD2. The CDR3 runs 16 residues. V was clipped by 3 bases and J by 2 bases; unmatched bases: 7. Per the germline V gene, CDR1 is DFQATT and CDR2 is SNEGSKA (reference sequence). The CDR3 reads CSASSRSGGAYNEQFF. The CDR3, as DNA: TGCAGTGCTAGTTCCAGGAGCGGGGGGGCCTACAATGAGCAGTTCTTC.

This clonotype was observed many times. V usage is TRBV7-6 and J usage is TRBJ2-3; TRBD1 or TRBD2 may be the D gene (5 bases each). The CDR3 loop spans 17 amino acids. Trimming took off 2 bases at V and 1 base at J, with 16 bases between the two ends. CDR1 is SGHVS and CDR2 is FNYEAQ in the germline V gene. The CDR3 here is CASSLNRGPQGTDTQYF. The CDR3 DNA reads TGTGCCAGCAGCTTAAACCGGGGCCCTCAGGGCACAGATACGCAGTATTTT.

A remark on this clonotype: Since a much larger clone is just one base distant, this may be a read error. V and J are TRBV29-1 and TRBJ2-2, with a weak D call TRBD1 (5 bases). V dropped 6 bases and J dropped 5 bases, with 10 bases sitting between them. CDR1 is SQVTM and CDR2 is ANQGSEA in the germline V gene. The CDR3 loop spans 12 amino acids. The CDR3 loop reads CSVRQTTGELFF. In nucleotides, the CDR3 is TGCAGCGTCAGACAGACAACCGGGGAGCTGTTTTTT.

This clonotype has a count of ten or more. This chain uses TRBV6-2 or TRBV6-3 with TRBJ1-5, with 9 nucleotides matching TRBD1. CDR1 MNHEY and CDR2 SVGEGT come from the germline V gene. The J segment lost 6 bases and the V segment lost 7 bases, leaving 7 bases of the junction unmatched. This CDR3 contains 14 residues. The CDR3 here is CASNPTGGSQPQHF. The CDR3 DNA follows: TGTGCCAGCAACCCAACAGGGGGCAGTCAGCCCCAGCATTTT.

This clonotype was seen ten or more times. The rearrangement links TRBV4-2 to TRBJ2-3, with 8 bases matching TRBD1. This CDR3 contains 16 residues. The germline CDR1 and CDR2 sequences are LGHNA and YNFKEQ. V shed 0 bases, J shed 5 bases, and the junction held 7 bases outside the gene matches. This CDR3 reads CASSQDGQGRGDTQYF. In DNA, the CDR3 is TGTGCCAGCAGCCAAGATGGACAGGGCCGCGGAGATACGCAGTATTTT.

Ten or more counts support this clonotype. V and J are TRBV5-1 and TRBJ1-6; 9 bases match TRBD1. This CDR3 comprises 16 residues. V lost 0 bases, J lost 7 bases, and 5 bases stayed unmatched. CDR1 and CDR2 from the germline V gene are SGHRS and YFSETQ. The CDR3 DNA reads TGCGCCAGCAGCTTGGACGGGACAGGGCGAAATTCACCCCTCCACTTT. As protein: CASSLDGTGRNSPLHF.

Remarks on this clonotype: Being one base from a much bigger clone, this may be a read error. This chain uses TRBV18 with TRBJ2-7; D remains unclear. The CDR3 is 12 amino acids. CDR1 and CDR2 from the germline V gene are KGHSH and LQKENI. CDR3 residues: CASLPSRSEQYF. CDR3 DNA sequence: TGTGCCAGCTTACCATCACGCTCCGAGCAGTACTTC.

This clonotype was found many times. This chain uses TRBV5-1 with TRBJ1-4, with TRBD1 identical over 8 bases. This CDR3 is 15 amino acids long. Germline CDR1 SGHRS, CDR2 YFSETQ. V shed 4 bases, J shed 7 bases, and the junction held 9 bases outside the gene matches. CDR3 sequence reads: CASSPGQGRPEKLFF. The CDR3 nucleotides read TGCGCCAGCAGCCCTGGACAGGGAAGGCCTGAAAAACTGTTTTTT.

The sample holds many counts of this clonotype. The chain has TRBV11-2 and TRBJ2-1; D may be TRBD2 (5 bases). CDR1 is SGHAT, CDR2 FQNNGV, per germline. This CDR3 contains 14 residues. V gave up 4 bases and J gave up 6 bases, with 13 bases separating them. DNA of the CDR3: TGTGCCAGCAGCTGGGAGACGAAGGGCAATGAGCAGTTCTTC. This sequence encodes CASSWETKGNEQFF.

In this sample, this clonotype turned up many times. V gene TRBV5-1 combines with J gene TRBJ1-2; D possibly corresponds to TRBD1 (5 bases). The V end was cut by 0 bases, the J end by 1 base, with 10 bases between. The length of the CDR3 is 15 residues. Germline CDR1 SGHRS, CDR2 YFSETQ. CDR3 in DNA: TGCGCCAGCAGCTTGGCTCCGACAGATAACTATGGCTACACCTTC. Its protein is CASSLAPTDNYGYTF. The variable domain in full, completed from reference TRBV5-1 and TRBJ1-2, reads KAGVTQTPRYLIKTRGQQVTLSCSPISGHRSVSWYQQTPGQGLQFLFEYFSETQRNKGNFPGRFSGRQFSNSRSEMNVSTLELGDSALYLCASSLAPTDNYGYTFGSGTRLTVV.

This clonotype was seen many times. The chain joins TRBV20-1 to TRBJ2-7; TRBD2 is a possible D gene (6 bases). The germline V and J ends were trimmed by 4 bases and 3 bases, with 19 bases remaining between them. There are 15 residues in the CDR3. Germline V gene lookup returns CDR1 DFQATT and CDR2 SNEGSKA (reference sequence). As DNA, the CDR3 is TGCAGTGCTATCGGAGGAGGGCCCTTGAACTACGAGCAGTACTTC. Its translation is CSAIGGGPLNYEQYF.

This clonotype was detected many times. The V gene is TRBV11-2, the J gene TRBJ2-3, with TRBD1 matching 8 bases. The V gene end was trimmed by 4 bases and the J gene end by 6 bases; junction bases not matched to a gene: 9. The CDR3 contains 15 residues. Germline CDR1 SGHAT, CDR2 FQNNGV. CDR3 DNA: TGTGCCAGCAGCTCGGACAGGGCAAGGGTGGATACGCAGTATTTT. The encoded protein is CASSSDRARVDTQYF.

This clonotype has a count of ten or more. The chain joins TRBV7-9 to TRBJ1-1; D not certain. CDR1 and CDR2 from the germline V gene are SEHNR and FQNEAQ (reference sequence). V lost 5 bases and J 8 bases, leaving 6 bases between the germline ends. CDR3 length: 10 residues. The CDR3 reads CASSGYEAFF. The DNA of the CDR3 is TGTGCCAGCAGCGGCTACGAAGCTTTCTTT.

This clonotype was counted ten times or more. The V call is TRBV7-2, the J call TRBJ2-5; tentatively, D is TRBD2 (6 bases). Germline CDR1 SGHTA, CDR2 FQGNSA. The CDR3 totals 14 residues. V lost 0 bases, J lost 4 bases, and 9 bases lay in between. Written as DNA, the CDR3 is TGTGCCAGCAGCTTAGCTTTAGCGGTAGAGACCCAGTACTTC. Amino acid sequence: CASSLALAVETQYF.

This clonotype was detected ten times or more. The chain employs TRBV6-6 and TRBJ1-1; D is unresolved. Germline CDR1 is MNHNY and CDR2 is SVGAGI (reference sequence). This CDR3 is 11 amino acids long. V was shortened by 2 bases and J by 10 bases, with 8 bases between the two germline ends. CDR3 in amino acids: CASSYTRGAFF. The CDR3 DNA reads TGTGCCAGCAGTTACACTCGGGGAGCTTTCTTT.

This clonotype showed up many times. This chain connects TRBV6-6 to TRBJ2-2, with D possibly TRBD1 on 6 matching bases. The ends were cut back, 7 bases at V and 4 bases at J, with 7 bases in the middle. The CDR3 covers 12 residues. Per the germline V gene, CDR1 is MNHNY and CDR2 is SVGAGI (reference sequence). This CDR3 reads CASKGGTGELFF. The CDR3 DNA reads as TGTGCCAGCAAAGGGGGCACCGGGGAGCTGTTTTTT.

This clonotype has at least ten counts. CDR3 bases: TGCAGTGCTAGGAGAGGGCTAGAAGAGTACGAGCAGTACTTC. As protein: CSARRGLEEYEQYF. This chain links TRBV20-1 with TRBJ2-7; D may be TRBD2 (5 bases). The CDR3 totals 14 residues. Germline CDR1 reads DFQATT; CDR2 reads SNEGSKA (reference sequence). Trimming took off 3 bases at V and 4 bases at J, with 16 bases between the two ends.

This clonotype was observed at least ten times. The gene calls are TRBV5-1 and TRBJ2-7; the D is unclear. The germline V gene has CDR1 SGHRS and CDR2 YFSETQ. This CDR3 comprises 14 residues. V shed 0 bases and J shed 0 bases, with 7 bases lying between them. The CDR3 here is CASSLDGNSYEQYF. Here the CDR3 DNA reads TGCGCCAGCAGCTTGGATGGGAACTCCTACGAGCAGTACTTC.

This clonotype occurred many times. The CDR3 here is CASSPPHDYGYTF. The CDR3 DNA follows: TGCGCCAGCAGCCCCCCACATGACTATGGCTACACCTTC. The chain recombines TRBV5-1 with TRBJ1-2; D remains ambiguous. The germline V and J ends were trimmed by 4 bases and 3 bases, with 10 bases remaining between them. The CDR3 has 13 amino acids. The germline V gene encodes CDR1 SGHRS and CDR2 YFSETQ.

The table lists this clonotype with many counts. This chain links TRBV20-1 with TRBJ1-5; D is unresolved. The CDR3 consists of 12 residues. Between the trimmed V and J ends, which lost 3 bases and 3 bases, there was a span of 6 bases. CDR1 and CDR2 from the germline V gene are DFQATT and SNEGSKA (reference sequence). Here the CDR3 reads CSASRPNQPQHF. CDR3 nucleotides: TGCAGTGCTAGCCGGCCCAATCAGCCCCAGCATTTT.

This clonotype occurred many times. The chain links TRBV11-2 to TRBJ2-1; the D gene could be TRBD1 or TRBD2 (5 bases each). The CDR3 is made up of 18 amino acids. Germline V gene data show CDR1 as SGHAT and CDR2 as FQNNGV. Trimming shortened V by 2 bases and J by 2 bases, and 19 bases separated the two germline ends. CDR3 bases: TGTGCCAGCAGCTTAACATTCGCCGGGACGGCAACCTACAATGAGCAGTTCTTC. Its translation is CASSLTFAGTATYNEQFF.